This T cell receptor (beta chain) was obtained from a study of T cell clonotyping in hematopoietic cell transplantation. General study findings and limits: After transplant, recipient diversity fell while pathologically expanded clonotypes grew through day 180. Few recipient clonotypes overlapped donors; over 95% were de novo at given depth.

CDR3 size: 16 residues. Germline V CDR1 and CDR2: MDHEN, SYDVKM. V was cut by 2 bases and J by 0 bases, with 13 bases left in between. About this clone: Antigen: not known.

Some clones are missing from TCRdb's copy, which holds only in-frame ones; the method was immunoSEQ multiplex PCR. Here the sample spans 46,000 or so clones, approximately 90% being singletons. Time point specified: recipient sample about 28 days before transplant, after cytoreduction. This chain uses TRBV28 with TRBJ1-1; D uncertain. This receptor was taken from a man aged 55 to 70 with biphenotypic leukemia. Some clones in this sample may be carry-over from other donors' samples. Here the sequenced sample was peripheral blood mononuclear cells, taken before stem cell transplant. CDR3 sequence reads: CASSLHPGIMNTEAFF. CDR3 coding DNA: TGTGCCAGCAGTTTACACCCGGGGATAATGAACACTGAAGCTTTCTTT.